This T cell receptor beta chain was captured by sequencing in a study of CD8+ T cells in alopecia areata. At the level of the study: Treated patients received oral tofacitinib, 5 to 10 mg twice daily.

From alopecia areata patients, lesional scalp punch biopsies and peripheral blood were collected. RNA was isolated and reverse transcribed to cDNA, the sequencing template. Clones were read by immunoSEQ multiplex PCR, and TCRdb kept only the in-frame ones, dropping some. The sample records hundreds of thousands of clones, roughly two thirds being singletons. Remarks on this clone: Its antigen is undetermined.

Study-level results: Scalp lesions, especially in alopecia totalis/universalis, had higher clonality than normal scalp.

Sequenced material: CD4+ T cells sorted from blood, taken at week 0. The source of this sequence is a human donor with alopecia areata.

In DNA form, the CDR3 reads TGTGCCAGCAGCGTAGCTGGACAGCAAACTAACTATGGCTACACCTTC. Protein: CASSVAGQQTNYGYTF. This sequence joins TRBV9 and TRBJ1-2; TRBD1 is a possible D gene (6 bases). Germline loops: CDR1 SGDLS, CDR2 YYNGEE. The CDR3 has 16 amino acids. Trimming left V 0 bases short and J 0 bases short, with 12 bases between.